This TCR beta chain was found in a study of OX40 agonist ivuxolimab in advanced cancers. Overall study context: Patients were treated with ivuxolimab, an agonistic anti-OX40 (CD134) antibody.

Using immunoSEQ multiplex PCR, the repertoire was profiled, and TCRdb retains in-frame clones only, with some absent. The top ten hold roughly 5.5% of the sample, which has some 100,000 clones, approximately 80% seen once. CDR3 length: 14 amino acids. CDR1 is SGHTA, CDR2 FQGNSA, per germline. Trimming pared 2 bases from V and 7 bases from J, leaving 12 bases between. This clone was seen just once. The clonotype originates from an adult with an advanced solid tumor such as melanoma, head and neck, liver or kidney cancer. This rearrangement joins TRBV7-2 to TRBJ1-5; no reliable D call. This material consisted of CD4+ or CD8+ T cells sorted from blood, taken in a trial of the OX40 agonist ivuxolimab. The CDR3 coding sequence is TGTGCCAGCAGCTTATTAGGCCCCAACCAGCCCCAGCATTTT. The encoded protein is CASSLLGPNQPQHF.